The 26 T cell receptor beta chains in this list originate from one sample, sequenced in a study of human T cells and chemical hapten exposure. The sample's time point: patch test 1, 2 weeks after DPC sensitization. Stated treatment: therapeutic diphenylcyclopropenone sensitization with weekly scalp DPC. TCRdb reanalysed the RACE reads using MiXCR and keeps one entry per CDR3 protein. This table holds about 80,000 distinct CDR3 sequences, approximately 10% found once. This specimen was whole blood, taken in connection with sensitization to the hapten diphenylcyclopropenone (DPC). Receptors originate from a woman in her forties or fifties with alopecia areata. Some clones in this sample may be carry-over from other donors' samples.

This clonotype was observed many times. The chain has TRBV20-1 and TRBJ2-2; 7 bases align to TRBD2. Trimming removed 2 bases from V and 4 bases from J; junction bases left unmatched: 10. This CDR3 has 16 residues. Germline assignment: CDR1 DFQATT and CDR2 SNEGSKA (reference sequence). CDR3 residues: CSARPRGGRGTGELFF. DNA of the CDR3: TGCAGTGCTAGACCCCGGGGCGGGAGAGGCACCGGGGAGCTGTTTTTT.

This clonotype was counted between two and nine times. The gene calls are TRBV30 and TRBJ2-1; TRBD2 might be the D (6 bases). The germline V and J ends were trimmed by 2 bases and 9 bases, with 11 bases remaining between them. CDR1 GTSNPN and CDR2 SVGIG come from the germline V gene (reference sequence). This CDR3 is 12 amino acids long. In DNA, the CDR3 is TGTGCCTGGAGTCCGCGGGACTCTGAGCAGTTCTTC. Translating gives CAWSPRDSEQFF.

This clonotype was seen at least ten times. The rearrangement joins TRBV7-9 to TRBJ1-2; the D gene is possibly TRBD1 (6 bases). The germline gives CDR1 SEHNR, CDR2 FQNEAQ (reference sequence). The CDR3 extends over 15 amino acids. Deletions cut 5 bases from V and 0 bases from J, with 13 bases between. The CDR3 DNA reads TGTGCCAGCAGCAGGACAGCAATAGCTAACTATGGCTACACCTTC. Protein product: CASSRTAIANYGYTF.

This sequence joins TRBV2 and TRBJ2-1; D is unresolved. The V end was cut by 7 bases, the J end by 7 bases, with 2 bases between. The CDR3 runs 9 residues. The germline V gene encodes CDR1 SNHLY and CDR2 FYNNEI. CDR3 residues: CASTNEQFF. The CDR3 coding sequence is TGTGCCAGCACAAATGAGCAGTTCTTC.

This clonotype was found many times. This rearrangement joins TRBV29-1 to TRBJ1-2, with 8 bases aligning to TRBD1. Germline V lookup: CDR1 SQVTM, CDR2 ANQGSEA. The junction had 10 bases not matched to a gene; V was cut back by 4 bases and J by 6 bases. CDR3 length: 14 residues. The DNA of the CDR3 is TGCAGCGTTGGGACCCTACGGGACAGGAATGGCTACACCTTC. It codes for CSVGTLRDRNGYTF.

V and J are TRBV28 and TRBJ2-4; D perhaps matches TRBD1 (6 bases). The germline V gene has CDR1 MDHEN and CDR2 SYDVKM. The CDR3 has 13 residues. With 7 bases removed from V and 4 bases from J, the gap between germline ends came to 11 bases. CDR3 in DNA: TGTGCCAGCACGATCGGACAGAAAAACATTCAGTACTTC. It codes for CASTIGQKNIQYF.

This clonotype was found a few times. This sequence joins TRBV29-1 and TRBJ2-7; 10 bases are shared with TRBD1. The CDR3 has 10 amino acids. Per the germline V gene, CDR1 is SQVTM and CDR2 is ANQGSEA. CDR3 coding DNA: TGCCGGGACAGGGGAAACGAGCAGTACTTC. Its protein is CRDRGNEQYF.

This clonotype was detected a few times. The gene calls are TRBV21-1 and TRBJ2-7. TRBV21-1 is annotated as a pseudogene. There are 11 residues in the CDR3. In nucleotides, the CDR3 is TGTCCCACGTTGAGCTCCTACGAGCAGTACTTC. This codes for CPTLSSYEQYF.

This clonotype has only a few counts. DNA of the CDR3: TGCAGTGCTAGCGCGGGACATCTCTCTGGAAACACCATATATTTT. Protein: CSASAGHLSGNTIYF. J is TRBJ1-3 and V is TRBV20-1, with D possibly matching TRBD1 (6 bases). CDR1 DFQATT and CDR2 SNEGSKA come from the germline V gene (reference sequence). The CDR3 has 15 amino acids. V lost 3 bases and J 0 bases, leaving 12 bases between the germline ends.

The sample holds a few counts of this clonotype. The chain has TRBV7-2 and TRBJ2-7; D might be TRBD1 or TRBD2, each matching 5 bases. The germline V gene encodes CDR1 SGHTA and CDR2 FQGNSA. CDR3 length: 15 residues. Trimming took 0 bases from V and 1 from J, leaving 10 bases between them. CDR3 region: CASSLAGTQSYEQYF. CDR3 DNA sequence: TGTGCCAGCAGCTTAGCCGGGACCCAATCCTACGAGCAGTACTTC. The variable domain in full, with the rest retrieved from reference TRBV7-2 and TRBJ2-7, is GAGVSQSPSNKVTEKGKDVELRCDPISGHTALYWYRQSLGQGLEFLIYFQGNSAPDKSGLPSDRFSAERTGGSVSTLTIQRTQQEDSAVYLCASSLAGTQSYEQYFGPGTRLTVT.

This chain joins TRBV5-1 and TRBJ2-7; TRBD1 aligns across 10 bases. The germline gives CDR1 SGHRS, CDR2 YFSETQ. The CDR3 length is 15 residues. V was pared by 4 bases and J by 0 bases, with 4 bases of the junction left unmatched. CDR3 residues: CASSPGQGSSYEQYF. Written as DNA, the CDR3 is TGCGCCAGCAGCCCGGGACAGGGGTCCTCCTACGAGCAGTACTTC.

In its sample, this clonotype was seen many times. The rearrangement joins TRBV7-2 to TRBJ2-3; D is undetermined. CDR1 SGHTA and CDR2 FQGNSA come from the germline V gene. The ends were cut back, 4 bases at V and 5 bases at J, with 10 bases in the middle. The CDR3 has 13 residues. DNA of the CDR3: TGTGCCAGCAGCTGGGTTGCGAGAGATACGCAGTATTTT. Residues: CASSWVARDTQYF.

On this clonotype itself: Since no conserved phenylalanine or tryptophan closes the CDR3, a read error is the likely cause. The gene calls are TRBV7-2 and TRBJ2-1; D unresolved. Between the trimmed V and J ends, which lost 1 base and 6 bases, there was a span of 10 bases. This CDR3 comprises 14 residues. The germline V gene encodes CDR1 SGHTA and CDR2 FQGNSA. CDR3 in amino acids: CASSLGGTSNEQFI. The CDR3 DNA reads as TGTGCCAGCAGCTTAGGAGGTACTTCCAATGAGCAGTTCATC.

V gene TRBV29-1 combines with J gene TRBJ2-1, with a possible D match to TRBD2 (5 bases). V gave up 1 base and J gave up 0 bases, with 10 bases separating them. This CDR3 contains 15 residues. CDR1 and CDR2 (germline): SQVTM, ANQGSEA. CDR3 DNA sequence: TGCAGCGTTGAAGGAGGGAGCCGCTCCTACAATGAGCAGTTCTTC. Translated, it gives CSVEGGSRSYNEQFF.

This clonotype appeared a few times. This chain connects TRBV29-1 to TRBJ2-7; possibly TRBD2 for D (6 bases). From germline, CDR1 is SQVTM and CDR2 ANQGSEA. V was shortened by 4 bases and J by 1 base, with 14 bases between the two germline ends. The CDR3 has 14 amino acids. CDR3 sequence: CSVAVSEGSYEQYF. CDR3 DNA: TGCAGCGTTGCTGTCTCGGAGGGATCCTACGAGCAGTACTTC.

This clonotype has just a few counts. The chain carries TRBV10-1 and TRBJ2-3, with 12 bases that match TRBD2. Per the germline V gene, CDR1 is WNHNN and CDR2 is SYGVQD (reference sequence). This CDR3 is built from 16 residues. The V gene end was trimmed by 3 bases and the J gene end by 4 bases; junction bases not matched to a gene: 5. The CDR3 is CASSDGLAGNADTQYF. The DNA for the CDR3 is TGCGCCAGCAGTGATGGACTAGCGGGAAATGCAGATACGCAGTATTTT.

This chain connects TRBV11-2 to TRBJ2-3, with D hard to call. The V gene's germline CDR1 is SGHAT and CDR2 FQNNGV. V lost 4 bases, J lost 2 bases, and 13 bases lay in between. This CDR3 spans 15 amino acids. DNA for the CDR3: TGTGCCAGCAGCTCCCCGGGTCCCTACACAGATACGCAGTATTTT. This gives the protein CASSSPGPYTDTQYF.

The CDR3 DNA follows: TGTGCCTGGAGTTTATCGGGACATCCGTTCTCTGGGGCCAACGTCCTGACTTTC. Its translation is CAWSLSGHPFSGANVLTF. The chain recombines TRBV30 with TRBJ2-6, with TRBD1 as a possible D gene (6 bases). Trimming removed 2 bases at V and 0 bases at J, with 17 bases between. This CDR3 is 18 amino acids long. CDR1 is GTSNPN and CDR2 is SVGIG in the germline V gene (reference sequence). Drawing the rest from reference TRBV30 and TRBJ2-6, the complete variable domain is SQTIHQWPATLVQPVGSPLSLECTVEGTSNPNLYWYRQAAGRGLQLLFYSVGIGQISSEVPQNLSASRPQDRQFILSSKKLLLSDSGFYLCAWSLSGHPFSGANVLTFGAGSRLTVL.

In this sample, this clonotype turned up a few times. The chain is built from TRBV11-2 and TRBJ2-3, with D possibly being TRBD2 (6 bases). Germline loops: CDR1 SGHAT, CDR2 FQNNGV. The V gene lost 5 bases and the J gene lost 0 bases, with 24 bases spanning the gap. CDR3 length equals 19 residues. The CDR3 here is CASSTRRGILALSTDTQYF. The CDR3 DNA is TGTGCCAGCAGCACAAGGAGGGGAATCCTAGCGCTTAGCACAGATACGCAGTATTTT.

Comments on this clonotype: At one end the junction does not follow the germline gene, possibly because of a read error. The chain joins TRBV29-1 to TRBJ1-4; D is possibly TRBD1 (5 bases). Germline-derived CDR1 and CDR2 are SQVTM and ANQGSEA. This CDR3 comprises 13 residues. The CDR3 nucleotides read TGCGGCGTTGGGGGTGCAACTAATGAAAAACTGTTTTTT. It is translated as CGVGGATNEKLFF. Supplemented by reference TRBV29-1 and TRBJ1-4, the full variable domain reads SAVISQKPSRDICQRGTSLTIQCQVDSQVTMMFWYRQQPGQSLTLIATANQGSEATYESGFVIDKFPISRPNLTFSTLTVSNMSPEDSSIYLCGVGGATNEKLFFGSGTQLSVL.

Ten or more counts support this clonotype. The chain combines TRBV7-9 with TRBJ1-1; D is possibly TRBD1 (5 bases). V shed 1 base and J shed 5 bases, with 11 bases lying between them. Germline CDR1 reads SEHNR; CDR2 reads FQNEAQ (reference sequence). The CDR3 has 14 amino acids. The CDR3 region is CASSLGQGWTEAFF. The CDR3 nucleotides read TGTGCCAGCAGCTTAGGGCAGGGTTGGACTGAAGCTTTCTTT.

This clonotype was picked up a small number of times. The chain joins TRBV11-1 to TRBJ2-2; D possibly matches TRBD1 or TRBD2 (6 bases each). V gave up 8 bases and J gave up 2 bases, with 15 bases separating them. Germline values: CDR1 SGHAT, CDR2 FQDESV (reference sequence). CDR3 length: 15 amino acids. Here the CDR3 DNA reads TGTGCCAGCCGCCAACAGGGAGGAAACACCGGGGAGCTGTTTTTT. Its translation: CASRQQGGNTGELFF.

The chain joins TRBV5-4 to TRBJ2-7, with unresolved D. The CDR3 is 15 residues long. Germline assignment: CDR1 SGHNT and CDR2 YYREEE (reference sequence). The V end lost 0 bases, the J end lost 0 bases, and 10 bases lay between the germline ends. The CDR3 sequence is CASSLALGSSYEQYF. In nucleotides, the CDR3 is TGTGCCAGCAGCTTGGCCCTCGGAAGCTCCTACGAGCAGTACTTC.

This clonotype has a handful of counts. The chain couples TRBV6-2 or TRBV6-3 to TRBJ2-1; possible D gene TRBD1, 6 bases. The CDR3 contains 13 residues. V was shortened by 5 bases and J by 4 bases, with 9 bases between the two germline ends. CDR1 MNHEY and CDR2 SVGEGT come from the germline V gene. CDR3: CASSPDRYNEQFF. The CDR3 nucleotides read TGTGCCAGCAGTCCCGACAGGTACAATGAGCAGTTCTTC.

This sequence joins TRBV4-2 and TRBJ2-4; D is undetermined. The CDR3 covers 13 residues. Trimming took off 4 bases at V and 8 bases at J, with 12 bases between the two ends. CDR1 and CDR2 from the germline V gene are LGHNA and YNFKEQ. CDR3 residues: CASSPATADIQYF. As DNA, the CDR3 is TGTGCCAGCAGCCCGGCGACGGCGGACATTCAGTACTTC.

This clonotype was recorded at least ten times. The J gene is TRBJ2-2, the V gene TRBV6-1; TRBD1 is a possible D gene (5 bases). The length of the CDR3 is 14 residues. The germline V gene has CDR1 MNHNS and CDR2 SASEGT. V was clipped by 7 bases and J by 7 bases, with 16 bases between them. DNA of the CDR3: TGTGCCAGCATTCCCCACCAGGGTATCGGGGAGCTGTTTTTT. As protein: CASIPHQGIGELFF.